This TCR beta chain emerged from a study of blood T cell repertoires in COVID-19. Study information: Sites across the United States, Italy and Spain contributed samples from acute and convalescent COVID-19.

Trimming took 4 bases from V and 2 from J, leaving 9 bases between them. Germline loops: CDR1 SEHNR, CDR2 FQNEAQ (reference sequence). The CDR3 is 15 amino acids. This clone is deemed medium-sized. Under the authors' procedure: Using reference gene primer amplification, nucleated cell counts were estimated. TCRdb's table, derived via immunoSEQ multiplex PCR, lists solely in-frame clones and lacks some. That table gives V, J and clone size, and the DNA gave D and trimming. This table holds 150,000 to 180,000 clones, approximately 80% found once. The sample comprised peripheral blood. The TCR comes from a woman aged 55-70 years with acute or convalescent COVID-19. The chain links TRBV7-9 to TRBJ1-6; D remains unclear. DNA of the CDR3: TGTGCCAGCAGCTCCCGCGAAACCTATAATTCACCCCTCCACTTT. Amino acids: CASSSRETYNSPLHF.